The 15 T cell receptor beta chains listed next were all sequenced from one sample in a study of T cell responses to AZD1222 COVID-19 vaccine. The data were produced by immunoSEQ multiplex PCR, yet TCRdb's version contains in-frame clones alone and is incomplete. The top ten hold around 4.5% of the sample, which has approximately 120,000 clones, around 91% seen once. This specimen consisted of peripheral blood, obtained on day 0 of MenACWY control vaccination. The receptors derive from an adult in good health.

The chain couples TRBV11-2 to TRBJ2-7; TRBD1 agrees at 8 bases. The germline V gene has CDR1 SGHAT and CDR2 FQNNGV. CDR3 length: 13 amino acids. With V trimmed by 4 bases and J by 4 bases, 3 bases remained unmatched. CDR3 residues: CASSSDRDYEQYV. The CDR3 coding sequence is TGTGCCAGCAGCTCGGACAGGGATTACGAGCAGTACGTC.

The J gene is TRBJ2-3, the V gene TRBV9; D remains unclear. Per the germline V gene, CDR1 is SGDLS and CDR2 is YYNGEE. V shed 0 bases and J shed 2 bases, with 16 bases lying between them. The CDR3 length is 17 residues. CDR3 region: CASSVVGRATYTDTQYF. DNA for the CDR3: TGTGCCAGCAGCGTAGTGGGTAGAGCGACTTACACAGATACGCAGTATTTT.

V is TRBV5-5 and J is TRBJ2-2; the D gene is possibly TRBD1 (6 bases). The ends were cut back, 4 bases at V and 0 bases at J, with 10 bases in the middle. CDR1 is SGHKS, CDR2 YYEKEE, per germline (reference sequence). The CDR3 totals 15 residues. The CDR3 DNA sequence: TGTGCCAGCAGCCGGACAGATTCGAACACCGGGGAGCTGTTTTTT. Amino acids: CASSRTDSNTGELFF.

The chain recombines TRBV24-1 with TRBJ1-5; D ambiguous. Per the germline V gene, CDR1 is KGHDR and CDR2 is SFDVKD. Trimming removed 5 bases from V and 5 bases from J, with 12 bases in between. The CDR3 runs to 14 residues. The CDR3 loop reads CATSASGYHQPQHF. Written as DNA, the CDR3 is TGTGCCACCAGTGCATCGGGGTATCATCAGCCCCAGCATTTT.

This clone came up a few times. V usage is TRBV7-2 and J usage is TRBJ1-3; a possible D gene is TRBD1 (5 bases). CDR1 SGHTA and CDR2 FQGNSA come from the germline V gene. Trimming removed 1 base from V and 2 bases from J, with 12 bases in between. The CDR3 loop spans 16 amino acids. This chain's CDR3 is CASSLVAGQTGNTIYF. The CDR3 bases are TGTGCCAGCAGCTTAGTTGCGGGGCAGACTGGAAACACCATATATTTT.

The chain has TRBV18 and TRBJ1-1, with D uncertain. The V gene's germline CDR1 is KGHSH and CDR2 LQKENI. CDR3 length: 14 residues. The germline V and J ends were trimmed by 3 bases and 0 bases, with 8 bases remaining between them. This CDR3 reads CASSPDVMNTEAFF. The DNA for the CDR3 is TGTGCCAGCTCACCGGACGTAATGAACACTGAAGCTTTCTTT. Drawing the rest from reference TRBV18 and TRBJ1-1, the complete variable domain is NAGVMQNPRHLVRRRGQEARLRCSPMKGHSHVYWYRQLPEEGLKFMVYLQKENIIDESGMPKERFSAEFPKEGPSILRIQQVVRGDSAAYFCASSPDVMNTEAFFGQGTRLTVV.

The chain carries TRBV29-1 and TRBJ2-1; D gene ambiguous. Looked up from germline, CDR1 is SQVTM and CDR2 is ANQGSEA. Trimming stripped 6 bases from V and 9 bases from J, with 12 bases between. This CDR3 region has 11 residues. CDR3 amino acids: CSVGFYSEQFF. Written as DNA, the CDR3 is TGCAGCGTCGGGTTTTATTCTGAGCAGTTCTTC.

The rearrangement links TRBV15 to TRBJ1-2; D is perhaps TRBD1 (6 bases). The V end lost 3 bases, the J end lost 2 bases, and 16 bases lay between the germline ends. Germline V gene data show CDR1 as LNHNV and CDR2 as YYDKDF (reference sequence). This CDR3 comprises 16 residues. CDR3 in amino acids: CATSRSTGTLNYGYTF. The CDR3 nucleotides are TGTGCCACCAGCAGGTCCACAGGGACCTTAAACTATGGCTACACCTTC.

The V and J genes are TRBV30 and TRBJ2-7, with 9 bases matching TRBD1. The CDR3 extends over 15 amino acids. The V and J ends lost 0 bases and 3 bases, in that order; junction bases with no gene match: 6. Germline assignment: CDR1 GTSNPN and CDR2 SVGIG (reference sequence). CDR3 nucleotides: TGTGCCTGGAGTGTCCGGACAGGGGTAATCTACGAGCAGTACGTC. Its translation: CAWSVRTGVIYEQYV.

The rearrangement joins TRBV7-9 to TRBJ2-5; 9 nucleotides match TRBD2. With 5 bases clipped from V and 3 bases from J, the junction kept 4 bases outside the gene matches. The CDR3 is 14 residues long. Germline CDR1 SEHNR, CDR2 FQNEAQ (reference sequence). CDR3 DNA: TGTGCCAGCAGCATCGCGGGGGGGAAAGAGACCCAGTACTTC. It specifies CASSIAGGKETQYF.

The chain uses TRBV4-2 and TRBJ1-4; TRBD1 agrees at 9 bases. The length of the CDR3 is 15 residues. After removal of 2 bases from V and 5 bases from J, the junction contained 3 bases not matched to a gene. The germline gives CDR1 LGHNA, CDR2 YNFKEQ. The CDR3 DNA sequence: TGTGCCAGCAGCCAACCCGGACAGGGGAATGAAAAACTGTTTTTT. This codes for CASSQPGQGNEKLFF.

V is TRBV28 and J is TRBJ2-1, with 9 bases lining up with TRBD1. The CDR3 sequence is 16 residues long. Germline loops: CDR1 MDHEN, CDR2 SYDVKM. Germline trimming cut 7 bases from V and 5 bases from J; bases unmatched to any gene: 12. CDR3: CASTSHRDRVDNEQFF. CDR3 DNA sequence: TGTGCCAGCACCTCGCACCGGGACAGGGTCGACAATGAGCAGTTCTTC.

This rearrangement joins TRBV27 to TRBJ1-5; D gene ambiguous. Trimming took 6 bases from V and 3 from J, leaving 9 bases between them. The length of the CDR3 is 13 residues. CDR1 is MNHEY, CDR2 SMNVEV, per germline (reference sequence). The CDR3 DNA reads TGTGCCAGCAGAGAAAGAAACAATCAGCCCCAGCATTTT. Encoded protein: CASRERNNQPQHF.

The chain joins TRBV9 to TRBJ2-3, with D unresolved. CDR1 and CDR2 from the germline V gene are SGDLS and YYNGEE. Between the trimmed V and J ends, which lost 0 bases and 2 bases, there was a span of 13 bases. The CDR3 length is 16 residues. The CDR3 sequence: CASSVVGTAVTDTQYF. The DNA of the CDR3 is TGTGCCAGCAGCGTAGTCGGCACCGCGGTCACAGATACGCAGTATTTT. The full variable domain, its missing parts supplied by reference TRBV9 and TRBJ2-3, is DSGVTQTPKHLITATGQRVTLRCSPRSGDLSVYWYQQSLDQGLQFLIQYYNGEERAKGNILERFSAQQFPDLHSELNLSSLELGDSALYFCASSVVGTAVTDTQYFGPGTRLTVL.

This clone has only one observation. V is TRBV5-6 and J is TRBJ2-5; 9 nucleotides align to TRBD2. Germline V gene sequence: CDR1 SGHDT, CDR2 YYEEEE. V shed 4 bases, J shed 1 base, and the junction held 11 bases outside the gene matches. This CDR3 is 17 amino acids long. Written as DNA, the CDR3 is TGTGCCAGCAGCGCCTACGGGGCTAGCGGGGTCCAAGAGACCCAGTACTTC. The encoded protein is CASSAYGASGVQETQYF.